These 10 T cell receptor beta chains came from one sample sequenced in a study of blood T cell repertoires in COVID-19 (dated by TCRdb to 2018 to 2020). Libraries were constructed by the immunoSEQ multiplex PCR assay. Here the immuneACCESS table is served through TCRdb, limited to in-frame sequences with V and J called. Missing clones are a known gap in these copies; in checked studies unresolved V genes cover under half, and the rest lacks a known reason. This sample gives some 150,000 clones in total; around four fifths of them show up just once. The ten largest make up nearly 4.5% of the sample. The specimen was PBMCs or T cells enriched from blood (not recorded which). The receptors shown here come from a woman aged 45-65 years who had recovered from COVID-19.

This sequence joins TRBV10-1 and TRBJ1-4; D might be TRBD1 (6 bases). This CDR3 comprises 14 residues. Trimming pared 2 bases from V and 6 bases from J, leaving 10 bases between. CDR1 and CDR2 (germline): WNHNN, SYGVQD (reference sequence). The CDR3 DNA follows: TGCGCCAGCAGTGAGCGGGCAGGGGATGAAAAACTGTTTTTT. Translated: CASSERAGDEKLFF.

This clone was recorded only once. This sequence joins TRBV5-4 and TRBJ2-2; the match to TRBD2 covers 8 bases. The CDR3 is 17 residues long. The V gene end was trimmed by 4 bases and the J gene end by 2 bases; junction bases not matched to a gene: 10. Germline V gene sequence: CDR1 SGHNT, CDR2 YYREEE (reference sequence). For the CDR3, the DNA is TGTGCCAGCAGCCCCCACCCTCTAGCGGGTAACACCGGGGAGCTGTTTTTT. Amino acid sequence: CASSPHPLAGNTGELFF.

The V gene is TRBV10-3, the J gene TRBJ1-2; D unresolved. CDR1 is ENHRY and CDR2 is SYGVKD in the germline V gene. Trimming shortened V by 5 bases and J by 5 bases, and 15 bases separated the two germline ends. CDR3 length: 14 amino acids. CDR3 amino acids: CAISTDFLQYGYTF. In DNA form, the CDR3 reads TGTGCCATCAGTACGGACTTCCTCCAGTATGGCTACACCTTC.

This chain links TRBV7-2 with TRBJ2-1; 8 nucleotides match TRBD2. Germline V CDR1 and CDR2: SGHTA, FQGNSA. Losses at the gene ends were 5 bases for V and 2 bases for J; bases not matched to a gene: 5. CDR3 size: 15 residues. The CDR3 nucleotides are TGTGCCAGCAGCGCAAGCGGGGGAACCTACAATGAGCAGTTCTTC. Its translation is CASSASGGTYNEQFF.

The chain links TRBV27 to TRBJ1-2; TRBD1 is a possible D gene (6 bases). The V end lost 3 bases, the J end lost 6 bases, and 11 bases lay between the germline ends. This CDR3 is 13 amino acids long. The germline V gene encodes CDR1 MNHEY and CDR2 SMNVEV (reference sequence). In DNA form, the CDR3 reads TGTGCCAGCAGTTTCCGGGAGGGGGATGGCTACACCTTC. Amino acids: CASSFREGDGYTF.

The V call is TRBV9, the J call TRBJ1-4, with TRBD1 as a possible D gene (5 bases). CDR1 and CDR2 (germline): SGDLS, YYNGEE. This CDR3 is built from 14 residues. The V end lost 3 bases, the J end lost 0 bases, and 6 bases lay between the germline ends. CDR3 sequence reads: CASSAGPTNEKLFF. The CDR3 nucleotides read TGTGCCAGCAGCGCAGGGCCAACTAATGAAAAACTGTTTTTT.

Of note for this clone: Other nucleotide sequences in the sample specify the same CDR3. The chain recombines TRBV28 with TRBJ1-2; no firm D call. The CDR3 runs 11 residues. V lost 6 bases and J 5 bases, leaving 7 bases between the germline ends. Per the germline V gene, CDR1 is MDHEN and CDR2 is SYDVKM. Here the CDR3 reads CASRTIYGYTF. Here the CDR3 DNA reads TGTGCCAGCAGGACAATTTATGGCTACACCTTC.

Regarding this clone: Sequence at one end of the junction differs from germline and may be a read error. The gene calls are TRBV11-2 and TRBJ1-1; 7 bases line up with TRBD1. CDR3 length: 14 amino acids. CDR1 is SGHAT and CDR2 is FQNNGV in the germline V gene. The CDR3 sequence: CASSVDRVGTEAFF. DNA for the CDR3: TGTGCCAGCAGCGTAGACAGGGTGGGCACTGAAGCTTTCTTT.

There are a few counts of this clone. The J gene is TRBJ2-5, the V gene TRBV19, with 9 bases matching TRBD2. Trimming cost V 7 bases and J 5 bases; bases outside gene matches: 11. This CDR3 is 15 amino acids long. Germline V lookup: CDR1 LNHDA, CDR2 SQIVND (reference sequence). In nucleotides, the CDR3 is TGTGCCAGTACCCCAGGCGGGAGGGCCGGGGAGACCCAGTACTTC. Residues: CASTPGGRAGETQYF.

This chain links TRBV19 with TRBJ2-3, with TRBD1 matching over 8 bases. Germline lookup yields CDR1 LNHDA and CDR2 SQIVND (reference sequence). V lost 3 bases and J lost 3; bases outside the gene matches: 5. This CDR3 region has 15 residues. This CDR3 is CASSMGQVRTDTQYF. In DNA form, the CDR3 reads TGTGCCAGTAGTATGGGACAGGTTCGGACAGATACGCAGTATTTT. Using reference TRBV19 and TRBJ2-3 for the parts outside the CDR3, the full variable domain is DGGITQSPKYLFRKEGQNVTLSCEQNLNHDAMYWYRQDPGQGLRLIYYSQIVNDFQKGDIAEGYSVSREKKESFPLTVTSAQKNPTAFYLCASSMGQVRTDTQYFGPGTRLTVL.